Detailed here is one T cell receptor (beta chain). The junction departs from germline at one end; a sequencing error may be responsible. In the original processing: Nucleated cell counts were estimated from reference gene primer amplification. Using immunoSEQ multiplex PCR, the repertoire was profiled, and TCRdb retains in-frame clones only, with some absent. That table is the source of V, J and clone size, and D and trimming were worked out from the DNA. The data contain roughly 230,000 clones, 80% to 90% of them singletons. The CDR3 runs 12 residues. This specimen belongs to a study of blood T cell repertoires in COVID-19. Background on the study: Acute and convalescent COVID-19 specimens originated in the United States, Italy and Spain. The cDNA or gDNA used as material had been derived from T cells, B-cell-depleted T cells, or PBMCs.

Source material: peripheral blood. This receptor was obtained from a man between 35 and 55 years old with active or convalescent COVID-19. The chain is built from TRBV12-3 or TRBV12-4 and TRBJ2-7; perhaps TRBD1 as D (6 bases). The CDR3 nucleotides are TGTGCCAGCAGTTTAGTACTCACAGGGCCACACTTC. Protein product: CASSLVLTGPHF.